This T cell receptor (beta chain) was identified in a study of T cells in Graves' hyperthyroidism and ophthalmopathy. Study-level findings and limits: Ophthalmopathy was separated from stable hyperthyroidism by a 13 V-J model. Researchers found most expanded thyroid clonotypes above 0.001 in blood as well.

In the case of this clonotype: Its antigen is unknown.

Researchers took RNA transcripts and amplified the TCR beta CDR3 regions from them. Initially, a first-round RT-PCR of the TCR CDR3 employed the HTBI primer set. TCRdb re-derived calls from the multiplex PCR reads in MiXCR, one entry per CDR3 protein. The table includes more than 300,000 distinct CDR3 sequences, roughly 18% detected once. Thyroid ultrasound, orbital computed tomography, clinical symptoms, and serum thyroxine and TRAb underpinned diagnoses. Fresh peripheral blood, 10 ml, was the source of the PBMCs. With 3 bases clipped from V and 4 bases from J, the junction kept 6 bases outside the gene matches. Germline V gene data show CDR1 as SGHRS and CDR2 as YFSETQ. The CDR3 has 16 residues.

The sequence was collected from a man aged 18 to 29 with Graves' ophthalmopathy. The V gene is TRBV5-1, the J gene TRBJ2-2; TRBD1 agrees at 10 bases. The sequenced material came from blood. CDR3 DNA sequence: TGCGCCAGCAGCTCCGCCGGGACAGGGGCCACCGGGGAGCTGTTTTTT. It specifies CASSSAGTGATGELFF. The whole variable domain, remainder taken from reference TRBV5-1 and TRBJ2-2, is KAGVTQTPRYLIKTRGQQVTLSCSPISGHRSVSWYQQTPGQGLQFLFEYFSETQRNKGNFPGRFSGRQFSNSRSEMNVSTLELGDSALYLCASSSAGTGATGELFFGEGSRLTVL.